Listed below are T cell receptor beta chains from one sample, sequenced in a study of blood T cell repertoires in COVID-19. The data were produced by immunoSEQ multiplex PCR, yet TCRdb's version contains in-frame clones alone and is incomplete. This sample yields about 64,000 clones, of which roughly 80% are seen a single time; roughly an eighth belongs to the top ten. Sequencing was done on a sample of peripheral blood. The receptors originated from a man older than 75 with acute or convalescent COVID-19. Each CDR3 is given with its conserved first and last residue. Each record gives: J gene, D gene, clone size, V gene, CDR3 DNA, CDR3 protein. D genes are given only for firm matches. Not all rows give a size; the values are once, few, many and, for expanded clones, a class.

j_gene: TRBJ2-5
d_gene: TRBD2
abundance: .
v_gene: TRBV7-8
CDR3nt: TGTGCCAGCAGCAGACTAGCGGGAGGGCCGGGGAGAGAGACCCAGTACTTC
CDR3aa: CASSRLAGGPGRETQYF

j_gene: TRBJ1-2
d_gene: .
abundance: .
v_gene: TRBV6-5
CDR3nt: TGTGCCAGCAGAGAGGAGGGTGGCTACACCTTC
CDR3aa: CASREEGGYTF

j_gene: TRBJ2-6
d_gene: .
abundance: .
v_gene: TRBV27
CDR3nt: TGTGCCAGCAGTACGACAAGCTCTGGGGCCAACGTCCTGACTTTC
CDR3aa: CASSTTSSGANVLTF

j_gene: TRBJ2-7
d_gene: TRBD1
abundance: .
v_gene: TRBV5-4
CDR3nt: TGTGCCAGCAGCTTGGAGGGGACAGGGGACTACGAGCAGTACTTC
CDR3aa: CASSLEGTGDYEQYF

j_gene: TRBJ2-3
d_gene: TRBD2
abundance: .
v_gene: TRBV30
CDR3nt: TGTGCCTGGACCCCGACTAGCGGGAGGGCGGCAGATACGCAGTATTTT
CDR3aa: CAWTPTSGRAADTQYF

j_gene: TRBJ1-1
d_gene: TRBD1
abundance: .
v_gene: TRBV30
CDR3nt: TGTGCCTGGAGTTGGGGACAGGGCAACGATGAAGCTTTCTTT
CDR3aa: CAWSWGQGNDEAFF

j_gene: TRBJ2-7
d_gene: .
abundance: .
v_gene: TRBV6-6
CDR3nt: TGTGCCAGCAGTTACACCTCACAGGGACCCTACGAGCAGTACTTC
CDR3aa: CASSYTSQGPYEQYF

j_gene: TRBJ2-1
d_gene: TRBD1
abundance: .
v_gene: TRBV5-1
CDR3nt: TGCGCCAGCAGCGACACAGGGGATCCCTACAATGAGCAGTTCTTC
CDR3aa: CASSDTGDPYNEQFF

j_gene: TRBJ2-1
d_gene: .
abundance: .
v_gene: TRBV5-1
CDR3nt: TGCGCCAGCAGCTCCCTGGGACTTCCGAACAATGAGCAGTTCTTC
CDR3aa: CASSSLGLPNNEQFF

j_gene: TRBJ1-4
d_gene: .
abundance: .
v_gene: TRBV12-5
CDR3nt: TGTGCTAGTGCCGACGGGTCGTATGAAAAACTGTTTTTT
CDR3aa: CASADGSYEKLFF

j_gene: TRBJ2-1
d_gene: .
abundance: .
v_gene: TRBV20-1
CDR3nt: TGCAGTGCTAGTAAGGGGGGGAAGAACAATGAGCAGTTCTTC
CDR3aa: CSASKGGKNNEQFF

j_gene: TRBJ1-2
d_gene: TRBD1
abundance: .
v_gene: TRBV29-1
CDR3nt: TGCAGCGTTCAAGCAGGGGGCAGCTATGGCTACACCTTC
CDR3aa: CSVQAGGSYGYTF

j_gene: TRBJ1-1
d_gene: .
abundance: few
v_gene: TRBV5-6
CDR3nt: TGTGCCAGCAGCTTGTTTAGTTCGGTCACTGAAGCTTTCTTT
CDR3aa: CASSLFSSVTEAFF

j_gene: TRBJ2-3
d_gene: TRBD1
abundance: once
v_gene: TRBV5-4
CDR3nt: TGTGCCAGCAGCCTAAAGACAGGGGGGAGTACAGATACGCAGTATTTT
CDR3aa: CASSLKTGGSTDTQYF

j_gene: TRBJ2-7
d_gene: TRBD1
abundance: many
v_gene: TRBV28
CDR3nt: TGTGCCAGCAGTCCTGACAGGGGCCTCTCTCCGAGCTACTTC
CDR3aa: CASSPDRGLSPSYF

j_gene: TRBJ1-1
d_gene: .
abundance: .
v_gene: TRBV5-1
CDR3nt: TGCGCCAGCAGTAAGGGGCAGCGAAGCCTTAACACTGAAGCTTTCTTT
CDR3aa: CASSKGQRSLNTEAFF

j_gene: TRBJ1-2
d_gene: .
abundance: .
v_gene: TRBV4-1
CDR3nt: TGCGCCAGCAGCCACCCGGGGAGGGGCCCTAACTATGGCTACACCTTC
CDR3aa: CASSHPGRGPNYGYTF

j_gene: TRBJ1-3
d_gene: .
abundance: few
v_gene: TRBV6-6
CDR3nt: TGTGCCAGCAACCCTGGGGGGGCCAGCTCTGGAAACACCATATATTTT
CDR3aa: CASNPGGASSGNTIYF

j_gene: TRBJ2-5
d_gene: TRBD1
abundance: .
v_gene: TRBV18
CDR3nt: TGTGCCAGCTCACCGGGGACAGTGCAAGAGACCCAGTACTTC
CDR3aa: CASSPGTVQETQYF

j_gene: TRBJ2-7
d_gene: TRBD2
abundance: medium-sized
v_gene: TRBV27
CDR3nt: TGTGCCAGCAGTTGGACTAGCGGGAATACCCCCTACGAGCAGTACTTC
CDR3aa: CASSWTSGNTPYEQYF

j_gene: TRBJ2-1
d_gene: TRBD1
abundance: .
v_gene: TRBV5-8
CDR3nt: TGTGCCAGCAGCTCCCGACAGGGCTCGATTTACAATGAGCAGTTCTTC
CDR3aa: CASSSRQGSIYNEQFF

j_gene: TRBJ1-1
d_gene: .
abundance: once
v_gene: TRBV6-5
CDR3nt: TGTGCCAGCAGTACAGGGAACACTGAAGCTTTCTTT
CDR3aa: CASSTGNTEAFF

j_gene: TRBJ2-5
d_gene: TRBD1
abundance: .
v_gene: TRBV5-4
CDR3nt: TGTGCCAGCAGCTTGGGTGCTGGACAGGGATCAGCGCAGACCCAGTACTTC
CDR3aa: CASSLGAGQGSAQTQYF

j_gene: TRBJ2-7
d_gene: TRBD2
abundance: .
v_gene: TRBV3-1/TRBV3-2
CDR3nt: TGTGCCAGCAGCCAAGGACTAGCGGGAGTTTACGAGCAGTACTTC
CDR3aa: CASSQGLAGVYEQYF

j_gene: TRBJ2-7
d_gene: .
abundance: .
v_gene: TRBV29-1
CDR3nt: TGCAGCGTTGACCCCGGGAGTAAGTCCTACGAGCAGTACTTC
CDR3aa: CSVDPGSKSYEQYF

j_gene: TRBJ2-3
d_gene: TRBD2
abundance: once
v_gene: TRBV11-3
CDR3nt: TGTGCCAGCAGCGACGGGACTAGCGGGAGATCAGATACGCAGTATTTT
CDR3aa: CASSDGTSGRSDTQYF

j_gene: TRBJ2-3
d_gene: .
abundance: .
v_gene: TRBV30
CDR3nt: TGTGCCTGGCAGGGGCGGGGGAAGCAGTATTTT
CDR3aa: CAWQGRGKQYF

j_gene: TRBJ1-2
d_gene: .
abundance: .
v_gene: TRBV28
CDR3nt: TGTGCCAGCAGCCTTGACCCCAGGAATGGCTACACCTTC
CDR3aa: CASSLDPRNGYTF

j_gene: TRBJ2-1
d_gene: .
abundance: .
v_gene: TRBV7-8
CDR3nt: TGTGCCAGCAGCTTCGGCGCCCCGAGGATCAATGAGCAGTTCTTC
CDR3aa: CASSFGAPRINEQFF

j_gene: TRBJ1-2
d_gene: .
abundance: .
v_gene: TRBV10-1
CDR3nt: TGCGCCAGCAGTGCAGGGATTGACTATGGCTACACCTTC
CDR3aa: CASSAGIDYGYTF

j_gene: TRBJ2-2
d_gene: .
abundance: few
v_gene: TRBV25-1
CDR3nt: TGTGCCAGCAATCCCACAGGGTTCCCCGGGGAGCTGTTTTTT
CDR3aa: CASNPTGFPGELFF

j_gene: TRBJ2-1
d_gene: TRBD2
abundance: .
v_gene: TRBV5-1
CDR3nt: TGCGCCAGCAGCCCACTAGCGGGAGGGCCCAATGAGCAGTTCTTC
CDR3aa: CASSPLAGGPNEQFF

j_gene: TRBJ1-1
d_gene: TRBD1
abundance: .
v_gene: TRBV5-1
CDR3nt: TGCGCCAGCACCGCCGGACAGGGGAACACTGAAGCTTTCTTT
CDR3aa: CASTAGQGNTEAFF

j_gene: TRBJ1-2
d_gene: .
abundance: .
v_gene: TRBV30
CDR3nt: TGTGCCTGGAGTTACGGGGATTACAACTATGGCTACACCTTC
CDR3aa: CAWSYGDYNYGYTF

j_gene: TRBJ2-1
d_gene: TRBD2
abundance: .
v_gene: TRBV5-4
CDR3nt: TGTGCCAGCAGCGGACGGCGGACTAGCGGGGGTAATGAGCAGTTCTTC
CDR3aa: CASSGRRTSGGNEQFF

j_gene: TRBJ2-1
d_gene: .
abundance: .
v_gene: TRBV6-1
CDR3nt: TGTGCCAGCAGTGAATATTATTCGGGAAATGAGCAGTTCTTC
CDR3aa: CASSEYYSGNEQFF

j_gene: TRBJ2-5
d_gene: .
abundance: few
v_gene: TRBV5-1
CDR3nt: TGCGCCAGCAGCCAGGACAGTTCGAGGACCCAGTACTTC
CDR3aa: CASSQDSSRTQYF

j_gene: TRBJ2-1
d_gene: .
abundance: .
v_gene: TRBV18
CDR3nt: TGTGCCAGCTCCCAGGGGCCGGCCGTCGATGAGCAGTTCTTC
CDR3aa: CASSQGPAVDEQFF

j_gene: TRBJ1-2
d_gene: .
abundance: .
v_gene: TRBV3-1/TRBV3-2
CDR3nt: TGTGCCAGCAGCCAACACAGCCTTAACTATGGCTACACCTTC
CDR3aa: CASSQHSLNYGYTF

j_gene: TRBJ2-1
d_gene: TRBD2
abundance: .
v_gene: TRBV4-1
CDR3nt: TGCGCCAGCAGCCAGGGTACTAGCGGGGGGGCCAATGAGCAGTTCTTC
CDR3aa: CASSQGTSGGANEQFF

j_gene: TRBJ1-2
d_gene: .
abundance: .
v_gene: TRBV19
CDR3nt: TGTGCCAGTAGTATAGATCCCTCACAATACTATGGCTACACCTTC
CDR3aa: CASSIDPSQYYGYTF